The 18 T cell receptor beta chains given below trace back to one sample, sequenced in a study of CDR3 diversity in severe acne. TCRdb reanalysed the PCR reads using MiXCR and keeps one entry per CDR3 protein. The sample shows about 86,000 distinct CDR3 sequences, 51% of them seen only once. Material for sequencing was blood. Receptor source: a male donor in good health, without acne.

The V gene is TRBV7-8, the J gene TRBJ2-7, with 7 bases lining up with TRBD1. This CDR3 comprises 13 residues. V was pared by 6 bases and J by 4 bases, with 6 bases of the junction left unmatched. CDR1 is SGHVS and CDR2 is FQNEAQ in the germline V gene. The CDR3 protein is CASSRQTGYEQYF. The CDR3 coding sequence is TGTGCCAGCAGTCGCCAGACAGGGTACGAGCAGTACTTC.

This clonotype has more than one count but fewer than ten. This chain connects TRBV2 to TRBJ2-2; 9 bases agree with TRBD1. The CDR3 spans 13 residues. The junction had 6 bases not matched to a gene; V was cut back by 11 bases and J by 5 bases. Germline V gene lookup returns CDR1 SNHLY and CDR2 FYNNEI. CDR3 in amino acids: CAGRGQGTGELFF. The CDR3 DNA reads as TGTGCCGGCCGGGGACAGGGAACCGGGGAGCTGTTTTTT.

Note on this clonotype: One junction end does not reproduce the germline sequence, and a read error may be involved. The chain employs TRBV7-2 and TRBJ2-7; unclear D gene. This CDR3 contains 13 residues. Per the germline V gene, CDR1 is SGHTA and CDR2 is FQGNSA. The CDR3 is CASSHLGIYEQYF. Written as DNA, the CDR3 is TGCGCCAGCAGCCACCTAGGCATCTACGAGCAGTACTTC.

This rearrangement joins TRBV25-1 to TRBJ2-7, with D uncertain. Germline V CDR1 and CDR2: MGHDK, SYGVNS. This CDR3 is 12 amino acids long. Trimming pared 6 bases from V and 7 bases from J, leaving 13 bases between. CDR3 amino acids: CASSPRTSEQYF. The CDR3 region has the DNA TGTGCCAGCAGCCCGCGGACCTCTGAGCAGTACTTC.

This chain connects TRBV7-9 to TRBJ2-2; D could derive from TRBD1 or TRBD2 (5 bases each). The CDR3 totals 14 residues. Trimming took 4 bases from V and 7 from J, leaving 13 bases between them. From germline, CDR1 is SEHNR and CDR2 FQNEAQ (reference sequence). This chain's CDR3 is CASSSRGADGELFF. CDR3 in DNA: TGTGCCAGCAGCTCTCGGGGCGCCGACGGGGAGCTGTTTTTT.

This clonotype came up a few times. The chain combines TRBV20-1 with TRBJ2-1; 13 bases line up with TRBD2. CDR1 DFQATT and CDR2 SNEGSKA come from the germline V gene (reference sequence). The CDR3 spans 15 residues. V dropped 3 bases and J dropped 4; count of bases not matched to a gene: 3. CDR3 sequence reads: CSARGTSGMYNEQFF. In nucleotides, the CDR3 is TGCAGTGCTAGGGGGACTAGCGGGATGTACAATGAGCAGTTCTTC.

This chain joins TRBV9 and TRBJ1-6; D is perhaps TRBD1 (5 bases). CDR3 size: 16 residues. V lost 2 bases and J 6 bases, leaving 15 bases between the germline ends. The germline CDR1 and CDR2 sequences are SGDLS and YYNGEE. The CDR3, as DNA: TGTGCCAGCAGCGTTAGATACGGGACTTCTAATTCACCCCTCCACTTT. Translating gives CASSVRYGTSNSPLHF.

In this sample, this clonotype turned up a few times. V and J are TRBV24-1 and TRBJ1-3; D unresolved. V was trimmed by 1 base and J by 4 bases, leaving 4 bases between them. CDR3 length: 13 residues. Germline V CDR1 and CDR2: KGHDR, SFDVKD. Here the CDR3 DNA reads TGTGCCACCAGTGATTTAGGGGGAAACACCATATATTTT. This gives the protein CATSDLGGNTIYF.

This rearrangement joins TRBV6-1 to TRBJ1-5; the D gene is possibly TRBD1 (5 bases). V lost 5 bases and J 9 bases, leaving 11 bases between the germline ends. Germline lookup yields CDR1 MNHNS and CDR2 SASEGT. This CDR3 contains 12 residues. The CDR3 loop reads CASSYSGGPQHF. The CDR3 DNA reads as TGTGCCAGCAGTTATTCGGGGGGGCCCCAGCATTTT.

About this clonotype: The conserved phenylalanine or tryptophan is not found at the CDR3 terminus, so this likely reflects a read error. The J gene is TRBJ1-2, the V gene TRBV25-1, with D tentatively TRBD1 (5 bases). The CDR3 spans 15 residues. CDR1 is MGHDK and CDR2 is SYGVNS in the germline V gene. Between the trimmed V and J ends, which lost 3 bases and 6 bases, there was a span of 17 bases. The CDR3 is CASSETAEGEHGYTS. The CDR3 DNA reads TGTGCCAGCAGTGAGACTGCCGAAGGGGAGCATGGCTACACCTCC.

The CDR3 coding sequence is TGCAGCGTTGCGCCACAGGGTGACACTGAAGCTTTCTTT. This translates into CSVAPQGDTEAFF. The gene calls are TRBV29-1 and TRBJ1-1; D might be TRBD1 (6 bases). Germline loops: CDR1 SQVTM, CDR2 ANQGSEA. There are 13 residues in the CDR3. V gave up 4 bases and J gave up 3 bases, with 12 bases separating them.

This clonotype turned up a few times. The V gene is TRBV12-3 or TRBV12-4, the J gene TRBJ2-5, with D unresolved. The CDR3 has 13 residues. The germline V and J ends were trimmed by 3 bases and 5 bases, with 10 bases remaining between them. This CDR3 reads CASSFRVGETQYF. The CDR3 coding sequence is TGTGCCAGCAGTTTTAGGGTGGGGGAGACCCAGTACTTC.

The rearrangement uses TRBV9 and TRBJ1-1, with a tentative D call TRBD1 (5 bases). From germline, CDR1 is SGDLS and CDR2 YYNGEE. Trimming shortened V by 6 bases and J by 1 base, and 10 bases separated the two germline ends. The length of the CDR3 is 13 residues. The CDR3 sequence is CASTRGTNTEAFF. The CDR3 region has the DNA TGTGCCAGCACGCGGGGGACGAACACTGAAGCTTTCTTT.

This clonotype has only a few counts. This chain links TRBV2 with TRBJ1-5; D unclear. The V end was cut by 6 bases, the J end by 1 base, with 16 bases between. CDR1 and CDR2 from the germline V gene are SNHLY and FYNNEI. The CDR3 has 16 amino acids. The CDR3 bases are TGTGCCAGCAGGGCGAGGACCGGAGGAAGCAATCAGCCCCAGCATTTT. Translating it yields CASRARTGGSNQPQHF.

V and J are TRBV24-1 and TRBJ2-5; TRBD1 matches at 8 bases. The germline CDR1 and CDR2 sequences are KGHDR and SFDVKD. V was pared by 2 bases and J by 5 bases, with 6 bases of the junction left unmatched. The CDR3 is 15 amino acids. CDR3 region: CATSDSGQGWETQYF. As DNA, the CDR3 is TGTGCCACCAGTGATTCAGGACAGGGTTGGGAGACCCAGTACTTC.

This clonotype was seen a few times. CDR3 sequence reads: CASSFWTSYEQYF. DNA for the CDR3: TGTGCCAGCAGCTTCTGGACGAGCTACGAGCAGTACTTC. The rearrangement uses TRBV7-2 and TRBJ2-7; D is undetermined. Germline-derived CDR1 and CDR2 are SGHTA and FQGNSA. V lost 3 bases to trimming and J lost 3 bases, with 9 bases between them. The CDR3 runs to 13 residues.

This chain uses TRBV2 with TRBJ1-1, with 8 bases matching TRBD1. The CDR3 sequence is 14 residues long. Germline loops: CDR1 SNHLY, CDR2 FYNNEI. J gave up 4 bases and V 6 bases, and 7 bases lay outside the gene matches. The CDR3 coding sequence is TGTGCCAGCAGCCCAATGGACAGGGCCACTGAAGCTTTCTTT. Amino acid sequence: CASSPMDRATEAFF.

The chain carries TRBV13 and TRBJ1-1; maybe TRBD1 (5 bases). CDR3 length: 15 residues. Trimming cost V 0 bases and J 4 bases, with 12 bases left between them. Germline V gene data show CDR1 as PRHDT and CDR2 as FYEKMQ (reference sequence). The CDR3 loop reads CASSLGLGEPTEAFF. CDR3 bases: TGTGCCAGCAGCTTAGGGTTGGGGGAGCCCACTGAAGCTTTCTTT.